This TCR beta chain was captured in a study of T cell responses to AZD1222 COVID-19 vaccine. Across the study: Second-dose intervals near 4 or 12 weeks were combined.

Findings and caveats of the study: Breadth and depth of Spike-specific TCRs rose after two AZD1222 doses. Unmutated variant regions are reportedly targeted by nearly half of spike-specific TCRs.

Concerning this clone itself: Its antigen is not identified.

TCRdb's table, derived via immunoSEQ multiplex PCR, lists solely in-frame clones and lacks some. The data hold 150,000 to 180,000 clones, with roughly 90% observed a single time. Sequencing used peripheral blood, obtained on day 0 of AZD1222 vaccination. This sequence was found in an adult in good health.

CDR3 in DNA: TGTGCCAGCAGCCCCGTGAGGGAAGGCAGCAATCAGCCCCAGCATTTT. Translating gives CASSPVREGSNQPQHF. This chain links TRBV7-2 with TRBJ1-5; D is unresolved. V was trimmed by 5 bases and J by 1 base, leaving 15 bases between them. This CDR3 has 16 residues. CDR1 is SGHTA, CDR2 FQGNSA, per germline.